These T cell receptor beta chains were read from a single sample in a study of blood T cell repertoires in COVID-19. Generated by immunoSEQ multiplex PCR, the TCRdb table keeps only in-frame clones and is missing some. The data show 200,000 to 300,000 clones, with approximately 89% seen just once and over 2% held by the top ten. The sample was peripheral blood. Every receptor here comes from a woman aged 50 to 65 with acute or convalescent COVID-19. The CDR3 runs from the conserved cysteine through the conserved F or W. The D gene is left open where the match is weak. Only some rows state a clone size, as once, few, many or a class for expanded clones.

>TRBJ1-1|TRBD1|NA|TRBV30
CAWSVQGAGGTEAFF
TGTGCCTGGAGTGTACAGGGGGCGGGCGGCACTGAAGCTTTCTTT
>TRBJ1-5|TRBD1|NA|TRBV14
CASSQEGQRNQPQHF
TGTGCCAGCAGCCAAGAGGGACAGCGCAATCAGCCCCAGCATTTT
>TRBJ2-1|NA|NA|TRBV15
CATSPWTANEQFF
TGTGCCACCAGCCCCTGGACAGCCAATGAGCAGTTCTTC
>TRBJ1-5|NA|few|TRBV27
CASSFRASGVGNSNQPQHF
TGTGCCAGCAGTTTCCGCGCCTCAGGGGTCGGGAATAGCAATCAGCCCCAGCATTTT
>TRBJ2-7|TRBD1|NA|TRBV7-3
CASSFHGTGYYEQYF
TGTGCCAGCAGCTTTCACGGGACAGGATACTACGAGCAGTACTTC
>TRBJ2-4|NA|NA|TRBV6-1
CASSEQGLAKNIQYF
TGTGCCAGCAGTGAGCAGGGATTAGCCAAAAACATTCAGTACTTC
>TRBJ1-2|TRBD1|NA|TRBV3-1/TRBV3-2
CASSQVTGEGYTF
TGTGCCAGCAGCCAAGTGACAGGGGAGGGCTACACCTTC
>TRBJ1-2|NA|NA|TRBV30
CALHYGGEGYTF
TGTGCCCTTCACTACGGGGGGGAAGGCTACACCTTC
>TRBJ1-1|TRBD1|NA|TRBV6-6
CASNKQGAGTEAFF
TGTGCCAGCAATAAACAGGGGGCAGGCACTGAAGCTTTCTTT
>TRBJ2-3|TRBD1|NA|TRBV7-2
CASSLEGTGGLTDTQYF
TGTGCCAGCAGCTTAGAGGGGACAGGGGGTTTAACAGATACGCAGTATTTT
>TRBJ1-6|TRBD1|NA|TRBV3-1/TRBV3-2
CASSYGTGGKSPLHF
TGTGCCAGCAGCTATGGGACAGGGGGCAAATCACCCCTCCACTTT
>TRBJ1-6|TRBD1|NA|TRBV4-2
CASSQEGTGGVDNSPLHF
TGTGCCAGCAGCCAAGAAGGGACAGGGGGCGTGGATAATTCACCCCTCCACTTT
>TRBJ1-3|TRBD1|NA|TRBV7-9
CASSPRGTGSGNTIYF
TGTGCCAGCAGCCCCAGGGGGACTGGTAGTGGAAACACCATATATTTT
>TRBJ2-7|TRBD2|NA|TRBV6-2/TRBV6-3
CASSAPLAGVPYEQYF
TGTGCCAGCAGCGCCCCTCTAGCGGGAGTGCCCTACGAGCAGTACTTC
>TRBJ1-2|TRBD1|NA|TRBV30
CAWSQGAWYGYTF
TGTGCCTGGAGTCAGGGGGCATGGTATGGCTACACCTTC
>TRBJ2-2|TRBD2|few|TRBV28
CASRASGSVGELFF
TGTGCCAGCAGAGCTAGCGGGAGCGTGGGGGAGCTGTTTTTT
>TRBJ2-3|TRBD2|NA|TRBV10-1
CASRITTSVPSGGVTDTQYF
TGCGCCAGCAGAATTACGACTAGCGTCCCGTCCGGCGGCGTCACAGATACGCAGTATTTT
>TRBJ2-2|TRBD1|NA|TRBV3-1/TRBV3-2
CASSRQGAGGELFF
TGTGCCAGCAGCCGACAGGGGGCGGGCGGGGAGCTGTTTTTT
>TRBJ1-5|TRBD1|once|TRBV2
CASRNRGGVQPQHF
TGTGCCAGCAGGAACAGGGGCGGGGTCCAGCCCCAGCATTTT
>TRBJ1-1|TRBD1|once|TRBV5-6
CASSLGTGENTEAFF
TGTGCCAGCAGCTTGGGGACAGGGGAGAACACTGAAGCTTTCTTT
>TRBJ1-1|NA|NA|TRBV28
CASSRGVGEAFF
TGTGCCAGCAGCCGCGGGGTGGGTGAAGCTTTCTTT
>TRBJ2-1|NA|NA|TRBV3-1/TRBV3-2
CASSQVNGEQFF
TGTGCCAGCAGCCAAGTCAACGGTGAGCAGTTCTTC
>TRBJ2-7|NA|NA|TRBV5-1
CASSSTAGVGDEQYF
TGCGCCAGCAGTTCCACAGCAGGGGTCGGGGACGAGCAGTACTTC
>TRBJ1-6|NA|NA|TRBV14
CASSQVSGNSPLHF
TGTGCCAGCAGCCAAGTATCGGGGAATTCACCCCTCCACTTT
>TRBJ2-2|NA|few|TRBV12-2
CASRPEGGSASGTGELFF
TGTGCAAGTCGCCCCGAAGGCGGGAGTGCATCGGGCACCGGGGAGCTGTTTTTT
>TRBJ1-5|TRBD1|NA|TRBV15
CATSRGRDRASYSNQPQHF
TGTGCCACCAGCCGCGGTCGGGACAGGGCGTCCTATAGCAATCAGCCCCAGCATTTT
>TRBJ2-7|TRBD2|NA|TRBV5-6
CASSFESGMKYEQYF
TGTGCCAGCAGCTTCGAGAGCGGGATGAAATACGAGCAGTACTTC
>TRBJ2-3|TRBD2|once|TRBV6-6
CASIAGVSDTQYF
TGTGCCAGCATAGCGGGAGTGTCAGATACGCAGTATTTT
>TRBJ2-3|NA|NA|TRBV28
CASSLPGTDTQYF
TGTGCCAGCAGTTTACCAGGCACAGATACGCAGTATTTT
>TRBJ1-5|NA|NA|TRBV28
CASSLRDGYNQPQHF
TGTGCCAGCAGTTTGCGGGACGGATACAATCAGCCCCAGCATTTT
>TRBJ2-3|NA|NA|TRBV4-2
CASSQGLDTDTQYF
TGTGCCAGCAGCCAAGGGTTAGACACAGATACGCAGTATTTT
>TRBJ1-3|NA|NA|TRBV28
CASTEDSRLRNTIYF
TGTGCCAGCACCGAGGACAGTAGACTTCGGAACACCATATATTTT
>TRBJ2-1|TRBD2|NA|TRBV5-1
CASSLEIAGGWQFF
TGCGCCAGCAGCTTGGAGATAGCGGGAGGGTGGCAGTTCTTC
>TRBJ2-1|NA|NA|TRBV27
CASSPTGLWHEQFF
TGTGCCAGCAGTCCCACGGGACTGTGGCATGAGCAGTTCTTC
>TRBJ2-3|TRBD2|NA|TRBV7-8
CASSFSGRSTDTQYF
TGTGCCAGCAGCTTTAGCGGGCGTAGCACAGATACGCAGTATTTT
>TRBJ1-4|TRBD1|NA|TRBV6-1
CASSVLGTGAGKLFF
TGTGCCAGCAGTGTACTTGGGACAGGGGCGGGAAAACTGTTTTTT
>TRBJ1-5|NA|NA|TRBV15
CATSGQGNQPQHF
TGTGCCACCAGCGGTCAGGGAAATCAGCCCCAGCATTTT
>TRBJ1-2|NA|NA|TRBV6-1
CASSEAGEGYTF
TGTGCCAGCAGTGAAGCGGGCGAGGGCTACACCTTC
>TRBJ2-7|NA|NA|TRBV11-2
CASSNIRGFSYEQYF
TGTGCCAGCAGCAACATAAGGGGGTTTTCCTACGAGCAGTACTTC
>TRBJ1-5|TRBD1|once|TRBV7-6
CASSLGTGPRSNQPQHF
TGTGCCAGCAGCTTAGGGACAGGGCCTAGGAGCAATCAGCCCCAGCATTTT
>TRBJ2-1|TRBD2|NA|TRBV5-1
CASSWGGGPNEQFF
TGCGCCAGCAGTTGGGGGGGAGGGCCGAATGAGCAGTTCTTC
>TRBJ2-2|TRBD2|NA|TRBV5-1
CASSVGLAGGAGELFF
TGCGCCAGCAGCGTCGGACTAGCGGGAGGGGCCGGGGAGCTGTTTTTT
>TRBJ2-4|NA|NA|TRBV7-9
CASSSTGPLAKNIQYF
TGTGCCAGCAGCTCCACAGGGCCCCTAGCCAAAAACATTCAGTACTTC
>TRBJ2-3|TRBD1|NA|TRBV5-6
CASSLVIEGQGRTDTQYF
TGTGCCAGCAGCTTGGTTATCGAGGGACAGGGACGCACAGATACGCAGTATTTT
>TRBJ2-2|NA|NA|TRBV24-1
CATSVLSWGEKPGELFF
TGTGCCACCAGTGTTCTTTCTTGGGGGGAGAAACCCGGGGAGCTGTTTTTT
>TRBJ2-2|TRBD2|once|TRBV30
CAWSVKLAGVGELFF
TGTGCCTGGAGTGTAAAACTAGCGGGAGTCGGGGAGCTGTTTTTT
>TRBJ1-2|NA|NA|TRBV27
CASSLSRTARPLYGYTF
TGTGCCAGCAGTTTATCGAGGACAGCCCGACCACTCTATGGCTACACCTTC
>TRBJ1-2|NA|NA|TRBV18
CASSPGTLDGYTF
TGTGCCAGCTCACCAGGGACATTGGATGGCTACACCTTC
>TRBJ2-1|TRBD2|NA|TRBV19
CASTRTSGVYNEQFF
TGTGCCAGTACCAGGACTAGCGGCGTATACAATGAGCAGTTCTTC
>TRBJ2-7|TRBD2|NA|TRBV5-4
CASSRLAGSSYEQYF
TGTGCCAGCAGCCGCCTAGCGGGTAGCTCCTACGAGCAGTACTTC
>TRBJ1-1|TRBD1|once|TRBV5-1
CASSSTGDGTEAFF
TGCGCCAGCAGCTCCACAGGGGATGGCACTGAAGCTTTCTTT
>TRBJ1-1|TRBD1|NA|TRBV5-1
CASSRQTGGGTEAFF
TGCGCCAGCAGCCGTCAGACAGGGGGTGGCACTGAAGCTTTCTTT
>TRBJ2-7|TRBD2|few|TRBV29-1
CSVAIIAGGEQYF
TGCAGCGTGGCGATCATCGCGGGAGGCGAGCAGTACTTC